The 9 T cell receptor beta chains listed next were all sequenced from one sample in a study of OX40 agonist ivuxolimab in advanced cancers. Assay used: immunoSEQ multiplex PCR; TCRdb lists only in-frame clones, some missing. The profile shows 30,000 to 35,000 clones, around nine tenths of them singletons. This material consisted of CD4+ or CD8+ T cells sorted from blood, taken in a trial of the OX40 agonist ivuxolimab. All receptors come from an adult with an advanced solid tumor such as melanoma, head and neck, liver or kidney cancer.

This clone was detected only once. The chain joins TRBV5-1 to TRBJ2-7; 7 positions match TRBD1. Trimming at V came to 7 bases and at J to 3 bases, leaving 10 bases not matched to a gene. The CDR3 consists of 14 residues. Germline V gene sequence: CDR1 SGHRS, CDR2 YFSETQ. The CDR3 nucleotides are TGCGCCAGCGGGCAACCGGGACAGAGCTACGAGCAGTACTTC. Its protein is CASGQPGQSYEQYF. The full variable domain, with the rest looked up from reference TRBV5-1 and TRBJ2-7, is KAGVTQTPRYLIKTRGQQVTLSCSPISGHRSVSWYQQTPGQGLQFLFEYFSETQRNKGNFPGRFSGRQFSNSRSEMNVSTLELGDSALYLCASGQPGQSYEQYFGPGTRLTVT.

The chain employs TRBV7-2 and TRBJ2-5, with D perhaps TRBD1 (6 bases). V was clipped by 1 base and J by 10 bases, with 10 bases between them. In germline, CDR1 is SGHTA, CDR2 FQGNSA. This CDR3 comprises 12 residues. CDR3 sequence (DNA): TGTGCCAGCAGCTTAGACAGGGTGAGCCAGTACTTC. This translates into CASSLDRVSQYF.

The chain carries TRBV6-4 and TRBJ1-6, with D possibly being TRBD1 (5 bases). Per germline, CDR1 MRHNA and CDR2 SNTAGT. CDR3 size: 13 residues. Between the trimmed V and J ends, which lost 3 bases and 14 bases, there was a span of 14 bases. The CDR3 loop is CASSDDSLGTLHF. CDR3 coding DNA: TGTGCCAGCAGTGATGACAGTCTCGGGACCCTCCACTTT.

The chain links TRBV7-9 to TRBJ1-1; D is undetermined. The CDR3 loop spans 12 amino acids. Between the trimmed V and J ends, which lost 1 base and 8 bases, there was a span of 8 bases. The germline CDR1 and CDR2 sequences are SEHNR and FQNEAQ (reference sequence). The CDR3 is CASSLGEPEAFF. The CDR3 nucleotides are TGTGCCAGCAGCTTAGGGGAGCCGGAAGCTTTCTTT.

This clone was observed a few times. The chain uses TRBV7-9 and TRBJ1-1, with TRBD1 as a possible D gene (5 bases). Germline CDR1 reads SEHNR; CDR2 reads FQNEAQ (reference sequence). V lost 1 base and J 11 bases, leaving 11 bases between the germline ends. The CDR3 totals 12 residues. The chain's CDR3 is CASSLGGLGAFF. The CDR3 DNA reads as TGTGCCAGCAGCTTAGGGGGGTTAGGCGCTTTCTTT. Supplemented by reference TRBV7-9 and TRBJ1-1, the full variable domain reads DTGVSQNPRHKITKRGQNVTFRCDPISEHNRLYWYRQTLGQGPEFLTYFQNEAQLEKSRLLSDRFSAERPKGSFSTLEIQRTEQGDSAMYLCASSLGGLGAFFGQGTRLTVV.

This chain links TRBV6-1 with TRBJ1-6, with D unclear. The CDR3 runs to 11 residues. Trimming left V 7 bases short and J 7 bases short, with 5 bases between. The germline CDR1 and CDR2 sequences are MNHNS and SASEGT. CDR3 DNA sequence: TGTGCCAGCAACTCCAATTCACCCCTCCACTTT. Its protein is CASNSNSPLHF.

This chain uses TRBV6-6 with TRBJ2-1; no clear D gene. The germline V and J ends were trimmed by 2 bases and 5 bases, with 4 bases remaining between them. Germline CDR1 MNHNY, CDR2 SVGAGI (reference sequence). CDR3 length: 12 amino acids. The CDR3 region is CASSYTHNEQFF. The CDR3 DNA follows: TGTGCCAGCAGTTACACCCACAATGAGCAGTTCTTC.

J is TRBJ2-1 and V is TRBV19; unclear D gene. The germline gives CDR1 LNHDA, CDR2 SQIVND (reference sequence). Trimming left V 3 bases short and J 7 bases short, with 4 bases between. CDR3 length: 11 amino acids. The CDR3 here is CASSMGNEQFF. The CDR3, as DNA: TGTGCCAGTAGTATGGGTAATGAGCAGTTCTTC.

The rearrangement joins TRBV5-1 to TRBJ2-7; 10 bases are a match to TRBD2. J gave up 0 bases and V 5 bases, and 5 bases lay outside the gene matches. The CDR3 is made up of 15 amino acids. Germline V gene lookup returns CDR1 SGHRS and CDR2 YFSETQ. This CDR3 reads CASRSGLAASYEQYF. The CDR3 DNA reads TGCGCCAGCAGATCAGGACTAGCGGCCTCCTACGAGCAGTACTTC.